The rows below give T cell receptor beta chains drawn from one sample of a study of a mutant IDH1 vaccine in newly diagnosed glioma. These receptors have no identified antigens. The assay was immunoSEQ multiplex PCR, and TCRdb's table has in-frame clones only and misses some. The sample lists about 26,000 clones; around 80% were seen once. The input for sequencing was PBMCs, taken from a glioma patient whose treatment included an IDH1 peptide vaccine. These receptor sequences come from a middle-aged man with glioma. Some clones in this sample may be carry-over from other donors' samples. CDR3s include the opening cysteine and the closing phenylalanine or tryptophan. The D gene is left open where the match is weak. Some rows mark clone size as missing; the rest say once, few, many or name a class of expanded clone.

D gene: -; clone size: -; V gene: TRBV7-8; J gene: TRBJ1-3; CDR3 DNA: TGTGCCAGCAGCTTAGAGGTCCTCTCTGGAAACACCATATATTTT; CDR3 protein: CASSLEVLSGNTIYF
D gene: -; clone size: few; V gene: TRBV27; J gene: TRBJ2-7; CDR3 DNA: TGTGCCAGCAGTTTATCGGCAACCTACGAGCAGTACTTC; CDR3 protein: CASSLSATYEQYF
D gene: -; clone size: -; V gene: TRBV5-1; J gene: TRBJ2-1; CDR3 DNA: TGCGCCAGCAGCGATCCCACGGTGCCCGGCTCCTACAATGAGCAGTTCTTC; CDR3 protein: CASSDPTVPGSYNEQFF
D gene: -; clone size: -; V gene: TRBV5-1; J gene: TRBJ2-7; CDR3 DNA: TGCGCCAGCAGCATTACAGGGTCGGGGTCCTACGAGCAGTACTTC; CDR3 protein: CASSITGSGSYEQYF
D gene: -; clone size: -; V gene: TRBV15; J gene: TRBJ1-4; CDR3 DNA: TGTGCCACCAGCAGAGATCGTGACAGCCCAACTAATGAAAAACTGTTTTTT; CDR3 protein: CATSRDRDSPTNEKLFF
D gene: -; clone size: few; V gene: TRBV5-1; J gene: TRBJ1-4; CDR3 DNA: TGCGCCAGCAGCTTGGAACCAGGTTCAGAAAAACTGTTTTTT; CDR3 protein: CASSLEPGSEKLFF
D gene: TRBD1; clone size: -; V gene: TRBV10-3; J gene: TRBJ1-1; CDR3 DNA: TGTGCCATCAGCTTAGACAGGGGTAACACTGAAGCTTTCTTT; CDR3 protein: CAISLDRGNTEAFF
D gene: -; clone size: -; V gene: TRBV6-5; J gene: TRBJ1-6; CDR3 DNA: TGTGCCAGCAGTTACCGGGGCCTCAATTCACCCCTCCACTTT; CDR3 protein: CASSYRGLNSPLHF
D gene: -; clone size: -; V gene: TRBV9; J gene: TRBJ2-3; CDR3 DNA: TGTGCCAGCAGCGTAGACACAGATACGCAGTATTTT; CDR3 protein: CASSVDTDTQYF
D gene: -; clone size: -; V gene: TRBV10-2; J gene: TRBJ2-7; CDR3 DNA: TGCGCCAGCAGTGACCGACTGGGGTTCTACGAGCAGTACTTC; CDR3 protein: CASSDRLGFYEQYF
D gene: -; clone size: -; V gene: TRBV5-1; J gene: TRBJ1-5; CDR3 DNA: TGCGCCAGCAGCCCAGGGTTAGAAGGGCAGCCCCAGCATTTT; CDR3 protein: CASSPGLEGQPQHF
D gene: -; clone size: -; V gene: TRBV7-3; J gene: TRBJ1-1; CDR3 DNA: TGTGCCAGCAGCGGAGGGACACTTCCTGAAGCTTTCTTT; CDR3 protein: CASSGGTLPEAFF
D gene: -; clone size: -; V gene: TRBV30; J gene: TRBJ1-4; CDR3 DNA: TGTGCCTGGAGCTCAGCAAGAACCCGTTTGGCTAATGAAAAACTGTTTTTT; CDR3 protein: CAWSSARTRLANEKLFF
D gene: -; clone size: few; V gene: TRBV6-4; J gene: TRBJ1-5; CDR3 DNA: TGTGCCAGCAGCCAGGACAGAGATCAGCCCCAGCATTTT; CDR3 protein: CASSQDRDQPQHF
D gene: -; clone size: -; V gene: TRBV2; J gene: TRBJ2-7; CDR3 DNA: TGTGCCAGCAGTTCGGACACCTTCGTAACCTACGAGCAGTACTTC; CDR3 protein: CASSSDTFVTYEQYF
D gene: -; clone size: -; V gene: TRBV7-9; J gene: TRBJ2-7; CDR3 DNA: TGTGCCAGCACGGCTTTACCCTACGAGCAGTACTTC; CDR3 protein: CASTALPYEQYF
D gene: -; clone size: -; V gene: TRBV18; J gene: TRBJ1-3; CDR3 DNA: TGTGCCAGCTCACCCGAGGGGAACACCATATATTTT; CDR3 protein: CASSPEGNTIYF
D gene: TRBD1; clone size: -; V gene: TRBV5-1; J gene: TRBJ1-1; CDR3 DNA: TGCGCCAGCAGCAATCCGGGACAGGGGGCGGGTATGGCTTTCTTT; CDR3 protein: CASSNPGQGAGMAFF
D gene: -; clone size: -; V gene: TRBV7-6; J gene: TRBJ1-5; CDR3 DNA: TGTGCCAGCAGCTTAGAAGTTAATCAGCCCCAGCATTTT; CDR3 protein: CASSLEVNQPQHF
D gene: TRBD2; clone size: -; V gene: TRBV18; J gene: TRBJ2-1; CDR3 DNA: TGTGCCAGCTCACCGGCTAGCGGGGGAACCTACAATGAGCAGTTCTTC; CDR3 protein: CASSPASGGTYNEQFF
D gene: TRBD1; clone size: -; V gene: TRBV5-1; J gene: TRBJ2-7; CDR3 DNA: TGCGCCAGCAGCTACTCTCGACAGGGGGCAAGCGAGCAGTACTTC; CDR3 protein: CASSYSRQGASEQYF
D gene: -; clone size: -; V gene: TRBV5-5; J gene: TRBJ2-1; CDR3 DNA: TGTGCCAGCAGCCGGGGACAAGACAATGAGCAGTTCTTC; CDR3 protein: CASSRGQDNEQFF
D gene: -; clone size: -; V gene: TRBV6-1; J gene: TRBJ1-4; CDR3 DNA: TGTGCCAGCAGTTCGGACAGTAAACGTAATGAAAAACTGTTTTTT; CDR3 protein: CASSSDSKRNEKLFF
D gene: -; clone size: -; V gene: TRBV5-1; J gene: TRBJ1-5; CDR3 DNA: TGCGCCAGCAGCTTGGGAAGGAATCAGCCCCAGCATTTT; CDR3 protein: CASSLGRNQPQHF
D gene: -; clone size: -; V gene: TRBV9; J gene: TRBJ2-2; CDR3 DNA: TGTGCCAGCAGCGTAGCTAGTATGACCGGGGAGCTGTTTTTT; CDR3 protein: CASSVASMTGELFF
D gene: -; clone size: -; V gene: TRBV29-1; J gene: TRBJ2-2; CDR3 DNA: TGCAGCGTTGCTCAGGGGAACACCGGGGAGCTGTTTTTT; CDR3 protein: CSVAQGNTGELFF
D gene: TRBD2; clone size: -; V gene: TRBV5-4; J gene: TRBJ2-5; CDR3 DNA: TGTGCCAGCAGCTTGGAGCGGGGGGGCCGGCCTGAGACCCAGTACTTC; CDR3 protein: CASSLERGGRPETQYF
D gene: -; clone size: -; V gene: TRBV30; J gene: TRBJ1-2; CDR3 DNA: TGTGCCTGGAGTGTACTGGGACGGAACTATGGCTACACCTTC; CDR3 protein: CAWSVLGRNYGYTF
D gene: TRBD2; clone size: -; V gene: TRBV7-2; J gene: TRBJ2-3; CDR3 DNA: TGTGCCAGCAGCTGGGGCGGGGGGGCCGAAGATACGCAGTATTTT; CDR3 protein: CASSWGGGAEDTQYF
D gene: TRBD2; clone size: -; V gene: TRBV6-5; J gene: TRBJ2-1; CDR3 DNA: TGTGCCAGCGCCCGCGGGGGCTACAATGAGCAGTTCTTC; CDR3 protein: CASARGGYNEQFF
D gene: -; clone size: -; V gene: TRBV15; J gene: TRBJ1-2; CDR3 DNA: TGTGCCACCAGCGGAGGCGGTGTTAATAACTATGGCTACACCTTC; CDR3 protein: CATSGGGVNNYGYTF
D gene: TRBD1; clone size: -; V gene: TRBV11-2; J gene: TRBJ1-1; CDR3 DNA: TGTGCCAGCAGCGGATTAGACAGGGGACGGAACACTGAAGCTTTCTTT; CDR3 protein: CASSGLDRGRNTEAFF
D gene: -; clone size: few; V gene: TRBV10-3; J gene: TRBJ1-1; CDR3 DNA: TGTGCCATCAGTGACAGGGGGAACACTGAAGCTTTCTTT; CDR3 protein: CAISDRGNTEAFF
D gene: -; clone size: -; V gene: TRBV19; J gene: TRBJ1-4; CDR3 DNA: TGTGCCAGTAGTTTCATTCAGGGTTTGGCTAATGAAAAACTGTTTTTT; CDR3 protein: CASSFIQGLANEKLFF
D gene: -; clone size: once; V gene: TRBV19; J gene: TRBJ1-1; CDR3 DNA: TGTGCCAGTAGTATAGGAGGCCGATACATGAACACTGAAGCTTTCTTT; CDR3 protein: CASSIGGRYMNTEAFF
D gene: -; clone size: -; V gene: TRBV15; J gene: TRBJ1-4; CDR3 DNA: TGTGCCACCAGCCCCTACCCCGACAGGTTTAATGAAAAACTGTTTTTT; CDR3 protein: CATSPYPDRFNEKLFF
D gene: -; clone size: once; V gene: TRBV4-3; J gene: TRBJ2-5; CDR3 DNA: TGCGCCAGCAGCCGAATACCAGGACGACCGGAGACCCAGTACTTC; CDR3 protein: CASSRIPGRPETQYF
D gene: -; clone size: -; V gene: TRBV7-6; J gene: TRBJ2-7; CDR3 DNA: TGTGCCCCCCCTGCGCTCAAAACCTACGAGCAGTACTTC; CDR3 protein: CAPPALKTYEQYF
D gene: -; clone size: -; V gene: TRBV19; J gene: TRBJ1-2; CDR3 DNA: TGTGCCAGTAGCCCTTTACGGGCGGACTATGGCTACACCTTC; CDR3 protein: CASSPLRADYGYTF
D gene: TRBD2; clone size: -; V gene: TRBV5-1; J gene: TRBJ2-1; CDR3 DNA: TGCGCCAGCAGCTCCGGACTAGCGGGAGGCGATGAGCAGTTCTTC; CDR3 protein: CASSSGLAGGDEQFF
D gene: -; clone size: -; V gene: TRBV27; J gene: TRBJ1-1; CDR3 DNA: TGTGCCAGCAACGTTCAGGGTCCTAACACTGAAGCTTTCTTT; CDR3 protein: CASNVQGPNTEAFF
D gene: -; clone size: -; V gene: TRBV4-1; J gene: TRBJ2-7; CDR3 DNA: TGCGCCAGCAGCCAAGGTCCAGGCTACTACGAGCAGTACTTC; CDR3 protein: CASSQGPGYYEQYF
D gene: -; clone size: -; V gene: TRBV6-5; J gene: TRBJ1-5; CDR3 DNA: TGTGCCAGCAGTTACGGAGGGGGTAGCAATCAGCCCCAGCATTTT; CDR3 protein: CASSYGGGSNQPQHF
D gene: -; clone size: -; V gene: TRBV2; J gene: TRBJ2-3; CDR3 DNA: TGTGCCAGCAGTGAGGGCTCAGATACGCAGTATTTT; CDR3 protein: CASSEGSDTQYF
D gene: -; clone size: -; V gene: TRBV4-1; J gene: TRBJ2-5; CDR3 DNA: TGCGCCAGCAGCCAAGATTCAGGGGAGACCCAGTACTTC; CDR3 protein: CASSQDSGETQYF
D gene: -; clone size: few; V gene: TRBV18; J gene: TRBJ1-5; CDR3 DNA: TGTGCCAGCTCACCAGCCAGGCGTTCCTTATATAGCAATCAGCCCCAGCATTTT; CDR3 protein: CASSPARRSLYSNQPQHF
D gene: -; clone size: -; V gene: TRBV29-1; J gene: TRBJ2-7; CDR3 DNA: TGCAGCGTTGAAGGCCACCGGAGTAGCTCCTACGAGCAGTACTTC; CDR3 protein: CSVEGHRSSSYEQYF
D gene: -; clone size: once; V gene: TRBV2; J gene: TRBJ2-6; CDR3 DNA: TGTGCCACCCTCATATATGGGGCCAACGTCCTGACTTTC; CDR3 protein: CATLIYGANVLTF
D gene: -; clone size: few; V gene: TRBV10-3; J gene: TRBJ1-1; CDR3 DNA: TGTGCCATCAGTGAACAGGCGACTGAAGCTTTCTTT; CDR3 protein: CAISEQATEAFF
D gene: -; clone size: -; V gene: TRBV25-1; J gene: TRBJ1-5; CDR3 DNA: TGTGCCTCACAGGCCTTCAATCAGCCCCAGCATTTT; CDR3 protein: CASQAFNQPQHF
D gene: -; clone size: -; V gene: TRBV6-1; J gene: TRBJ2-1; CDR3 DNA: TGTGCCAGCAGTTGGTCGGGCGGGTCCTACAATGAGCAGTTCTTC; CDR3 protein: CASSWSGGSYNEQFF
D gene: -; clone size: -; V gene: TRBV6-5; J gene: TRBJ1-2; CDR3 DNA: TGTGCCAGCAGTTCCCCCCCAAAAGGGGTCACCTTC; CDR3 protein: CASSSPPKGVTF
D gene: -; clone size: once; V gene: TRBV30; J gene: TRBJ1-2; CDR3 DNA: TGTGCCTGGAATACCTTCTCATTAGGACAGCTTTTCCGATACTATGGCTACACCTTC; CDR3 protein: CAWNTFSLGQLFRYYGYTF